Listed below are T cell receptor beta chains from one sample, sequenced in a study of blood T cell repertoires in COVID-19. Libraries were prepared by immunoSEQ multiplex PCR; TCRdb keeps only in-frame clonotypes and omits some of them. The top ten clones hold 6% to 6.5% of a sample with some 260,000 clones, about 91% of them seen once. Material: peripheral blood. The origin of the receptors is a woman in her 30s with COVID-19, enrolled during active disease. Both conserved end residues are part of each CDR3. The D gene is left open where the match is weak. Rows may omit the clone size; those that give it use once, few, many or a size class.

d_call j_call v_call clone_size cdr3_nt cdr3_aa
. TRBJ2-3 TRBV7-2 . TGTGCCAGCAGCCACCAGGGTGGGGTGGGCACAGATACGCAGTATTTT CASSHQGGVGTDTQYF
. TRBJ1-5 TRBV4-1 . TGCGCCAGCAGCCAAGCGGCAGGGAATCAGCCCCAGCATTTT CASSQAAGNQPQHF
TRBD2 TRBJ2-1 TRBV27 . TGTGCCAGCCTAGGACTAGCGGGGGCCAAGGAGCAGTTCTTC CASLGLAGAKEQFF
. TRBJ1-1 TRBV27 . TGTGCCAGCAGTCTCGATTTCAGGGGAACCACTGAAGCTTTCTTT CASSLDFRGTTEAFF
TRBD1 TRBJ2-7 TRBV18 . TGTGCCAGCTCACCCCCCCGGGACAGGGGGTTTACCGAGCAGTACTTC CASSPPRDRGFTEQYF
. TRBJ2-1 TRBV19 . TGTGCCAGCATAGCAGTCGGCAAGAATGAGCAGTTCTTC CASIAVGKNEQFF
TRBD2 TRBJ2-5 TRBV5-4 . TGTGCCAGCAGCTCGCCGGGACTCCCGGGGGGGTGGACCCAGTACTTC CASSSPGLPGGWTQYF
. TRBJ2-5 TRBV4-1 . TGCGCCAGCAGCCAAATGGGCCAGCAAGAGACCCAGTACTTC CASSQMGQQETQYF
. TRBJ1-1 TRBV19 . TGTGCCAGTAGTATAGCCCGGGAAGTAATCACTGAAGCTTTCTTT CASSIAREVITEAFF
TRBD1 TRBJ2-7 TRBV18 once TGTGCCAGCTCACAGACAGGGGCCCACGAGCAGTACTTC CASSQTGAHEQYF
. TRBJ2-4 TRBV11-2 . TGTGCCAGCAGCTTAGATCGAGTGGGGCCTCTAGCCAAAAACATTCAGTACTTC CASSLDRVGPLAKNIQYF
. TRBJ1-1 TRBV28 few TGTGCCAGCAGCTGGGGGCGAGAGACAGAAGCTTTCTTT CASSWGRETEAFF
TRBD1 TRBJ2-7 TRBV18 once TGTGCCAGCTCACAATCCGGGACAGCGAACTACGAGCAGTACTTC CASSQSGTANYEQYF
TRBD1 TRBJ1-2 TRBV4-2 . TGTGCCAGCAGCCAGACGACAGGGGATGGCTACACCTTC CASSQTTGDGYTF
TRBD2 TRBJ2-7 TRBV4-3 . TGCGCCAGCAGCCAAGAGGCTAGCGGGTCTCCCTCCTACGAGCAGTACTTC CASSQEASGSPSYEQYF
. TRBJ2-7 TRBV6-6 . TGTGCCGCGACACTCGGGGCAGGGGCGACCTACGAGCAGTACTTC CAATLGAGATYEQYF
TRBD1 TRBJ1-3 TRBV5-1 few TGCGCCAGCAGCTTAGAAACAGGGGCTGGAAACACCATATATTTT CASSLETGAGNTIYF
. TRBJ1-1 TRBV10-3 . TGTGCCATCAGTCCCGGGGTGGGGGGCACTGAAGCTTTCTTT CAISPGVGGTEAFF
. TRBJ2-2 TRBV27 . TGTGCCAGCAGTGAGGGAGGCCCCCCGAGCACCGGGGAGCTGTTTTTT CASSEGGPPSTGELFF
. TRBJ1-1 TRBV19 . TGTGCCAGTAGTATGAATAGACGGGGGTTGAACACTGAAGCTTTCTTT CASSMNRRGLNTEAFF
TRBD2 TRBJ2-1 TRBV5-1 . TGCGCCAGCAGCTTGGCGCCAGCGGGAGGGCAGGGTGAGCAGTTCTTC CASSLAPAGGQGEQFF
TRBD1 TRBJ1-6 TRBV6-2/TRBV6-3 . TGTGCCAGCAGTTACAGAGAACAGGGGGCCAATTCACCCCTCCACTTT CASSYREQGANSPLHF
. TRBJ2-1 TRBV5-1 . TGCGCCAGCAGCCGAGGGAGCAGGGGCCCATCTGATGAGCAGTTCTTC CASSRGSRGPSDEQFF
TRBD2 TRBJ2-7 TRBV2 . TGTGCCAGCAGTAGCGGGGGGACCTACGAGCAGTACTTC CASSSGGTYEQYF
TRBD2 TRBJ2-3 TRBV4-2 once TGTGCCAGCAGCCACCCGGGGGAGGGAGGATGGAGCGGGGTTAGCACAGATACGCAGTATTTT CASSHPGEGGWSGVSTDTQYF
TRBD1 TRBJ2-1 TRBV6-2/TRBV6-3 . TGTGCCAGCAGTTCCCGAGGACAGGGGGTTTGGTATGAGCAGTTCTTC CASSSRGQGVWYEQFF
. TRBJ1-1 TRBV14 . TGTGCCAGCAGCCAAGATGAAGTCGGCAGGGGGAACACTGAAGCTTTCTTT CASSQDEVGRGNTEAFF
TRBD2 TRBJ2-1 TRBV2 . TGTGCCAGCAGTGATTCGGGAGGCTCCTACAATGAGCAGTTCTTC CASSDSGGSYNEQFF
TRBD2 TRBJ2-3 TRBV5-1 . TGCGCCAGCAGCTTGGGGCGGGAGTATATAGTCGATACGCAGTATTTT CASSLGREYIVDTQYF
TRBD2 TRBJ2-3 TRBV11-3 . TGTGCCAGCAGCTTAGAGGCTAGCGGAGAGTGGGGAGATACGCAGTATTTT CASSLEASGEWGDTQYF
. TRBJ1-3 TRBV7-2 . TGTGCCAGCAGCTTAGTCGCGGGAAGGTGGGGAAACACCATATATTTT CASSLVAGRWGNTIYF
. TRBJ1-1 TRBV6-5 . TGTGCCAGCCTGGGCATCATAAACACTGAAGCTTTCTTT CASLGIINTEAFF
TRBD2 TRBJ2-1 TRBV9 . TGTGCCAGCAGCGTAGGGTCCAGCGGGAGGGCCTTGTACAATGAGCAGTTCTTC CASSVGSSGRALYNEQFF
TRBD1 TRBJ2-7 TRBV18 . TGTGCCAGCTCCCCAGGTCCCGGGACAGGAAACTACGAGCAGTACTTC CASSPGPGTGNYEQYF
. TRBJ1-2 TRBV7-9 . TGTGCCAGCAGCCCGGGACACCGATCCTATGGCTACACCTTC CASSPGHRSYGYTF
. TRBJ2-1 TRBV15 . TGTGCCACCAGCAGAGAGTACGGTTCCTACAATGAGCAGTTCTTC CATSREYGSYNEQFF
TRBD2 TRBJ2-1 TRBV24-1 . TGTGCCCCGGTTGGCGGGAGGGGGTACAATGAGCAGTTCTTC CAPVGGRGYNEQFF
TRBD2 TRBJ2-5 TRBV4-3 once TGCGCCAGCAGCCAAGATCTCGGCTGGGGGGGAGAGACCCAGTACTTC CASSQDLGWGGETQYF
. TRBJ2-1 TRBV28 . TGTGCCAGCCAAGGGGGGGGGATTTACAATGAGCAGTTCTTC CASQGGGIYNEQFF
. TRBJ1-1 TRBV5-1 . TGCGCCAGCAGCTTGGGGGAAGGGGTGGCTTTCTTT CASSLGEGVAFF
. TRBJ2-1 TRBV6-5 . TGTGCCAGCAGGAAGCCACCCTACAATGAGCAGTTCTTC CASRKPPYNEQFF
TRBD2 TRBJ2-1 TRBV2 . TGTGCCAGCAGTGTGGGGCTAGCGGGAGGGCCGGAGTTCTTC CASSVGLAGGPEFF
. TRBJ1-1 TRBV27 . TGTGCCAGCAGCCGTATGGGGCCGGCGAACACTGAAGCTTTCTTT CASSRMGPANTEAFF
. TRBJ1-2 TRBV28 . TGTGCCACCTTCCGGAACTATGGCTACACCTTC CATFRNYGYTF
TRBD2 TRBJ2-1 TRBV11-2 once TGTGCCAGCAGAATACTAGCGGGGGGGCCGGCGTATTCGCAGTTCTTC CASRILAGGPAYSQFF
. TRBJ2-2 TRBV4-1 . TGCGCCAGCAGCCAAGACGCGGGGCTGAGAACCGGGGAGCTGTTTTTT CASSQDAGLRTGELFF
. TRBJ2-7 TRBV5-1 . TGCGCCAGCAGCTTGGACAGGGCAGGGTACGAGCAGTACTTC CASSLDRAGYEQYF
. TRBJ1-5 TRBV24-1 . TGTGCCACCAGTGATCTACCGGGGAGTAATCAGCCCCAGCATTTT CATSDLPGSNQPQHF
TRBD2 TRBJ2-3 TRBV11-2 . TGTGCCAGCAGCGTTAGCGGGGGGCTCACAGATACGCAGTATTTT CASSVSGGLTDTQYF
TRBD2 TRBJ2-3 TRBV4-1 . TGCGCCAGCAGCCAAGAATTCGCTAGCGGGGGACTTAGGGATACGCAGTATTTT CASSQEFASGGLRDTQYF
. TRBJ1-1 TRBV28 . . CASSSSSAEAFF
TRBD1 TRBJ1-2 TRBV5-6 . TGTGCCAGCAGTTTACCCCCAGGGGGCTTTTATGGCTACACCTTC CASSLPPGGFYGYTF
. TRBJ1-4 TRBV6-6 . TGTGCCAGCCGGGGAAATGAAAAACTGTTTTTT CASRGNEKLFF
TRBD2 TRBJ2-7 TRBV6-5 . TGTGCCAGCAGCCGCGGGGGGGCGCTCTCCGAGCAGTACTTC CASSRGGALSEQYF